The clone carrying this T cell receptor beta chain was counted once. Its cognate antigen is unknown. A read error may explain this, as a much larger clone is one base away. The entry originates in a study of identical twins. The study, taken as a whole, reports: Without tracking the same donors, conclusions rested on cross-sectional statistical analysis. While abundant cord blood beta clonotypes carried fewer insertions, memory repertoires showed no such pattern. Potential partial confounding of zero-insertion analyses by invariant MAIT and iNKT cells was noted.

TCRdb re-called the 5' RACE reads through MiXCR, storing one row per CDR3 protein. The sample includes 310,000 or so distinct CDR3 sequences, about 8% seen only once; the top ten take over 2%. The CDR3 is made up of 15 amino acids. Germline-derived CDR1 and CDR2 are SGHDT and YYEEEE. This same sample was also taken into another study, of yellow fever vaccine responses in identical twins.

The specimen was memory (CD45RO+) T cells sorted from blood. V and J are TRBV5-6 and TRBJ2-1, with 7 bases that match TRBD1. TRBJ2-7 explains the end of the DNA better; the J call may be wrong. This sequence was found in a woman between 18 and 30 years old in good health. The CDR3: CASSSDRVPSEEQYF. The CDR3 DNA sequence: TGTGCCAGCAGCTCAGACAGGGTTCCTTCGGAGGAGCAGTACTTC.